The 14 T cell receptor beta chains below come from one sample, sequenced in a study of shared clonotypes between healthy human individuals. Libraries were prepared by immunoSEQ multiplex PCR; TCRdb keeps only in-frame clonotypes and omits some of them. The sample contains 850,000 to 1,200,000 clones, more than 65% of which appear only once. Sequenced input: memory CD4+ T cells sorted from blood. Subset in this sample: CD45RA-negative fraction. These receptors all come from a man aged 18 to 30 in good health.

The J gene is TRBJ2-3, the V gene TRBV10-3; 10 nucleotides match TRBD2. Germline CDR1 and CDR2: ENHRY and SYGVKD. CDR3 length: 15 residues. Trimming at V came to 6 bases and at J to 2 bases, leaving 5 bases not matched to a gene. This CDR3 is CAISLAGDNTDTQYF. CDR3 coding DNA: TGTGCCATCAGCCTAGCGGGAGATAACACAGATACGCAGTATTTT.

The chain is built from TRBV5-1 and TRBJ2-2; 9 nucleotides align to TRBD1. Looked up from germline, CDR1 is SGHRS and CDR2 is YFSETQ. CDR3 length equals 15 residues. Trimming removed 5 bases from V and 5 bases from J; junction bases left unmatched: 7. Here the CDR3 DNA reads TGCGCCAGCAGATCGGGACAGGGAGGGACCGGGGAGCTGTTTTTT. This translates into CASRSGQGGTGELFF. Full variable domain (remainder filled in from reference TRBV5-1 and TRBJ2-2): KAGVTQTPRYLIKTRGQQVTLSCSPISGHRSVSWYQQTPGQGLQFLFEYFSETQRNKGNFPGRFSGRQFSNSRSEMNVSTLELGDSALYLCASRSGQGGTGELFFGEGSRLTVL.

This clone was detected many times. Other DNA sequences in the same sample also yield this CDR3. The chain couples TRBV9 to TRBJ1-2; no clear D gene. The germline CDR1 and CDR2 sequences are SGDLS and YYNGEE. Trimming stripped 0 bases from V and 4 bases from J, with 10 bases between. The CDR3 runs 14 residues. CDR3 protein: CASSVDSDGYGYTF. Written as DNA, the CDR3 is TGTGCCAGCAGCGTAGACTCAGACGGCTATGGCTACACCTTC.

The chain uses TRBV23-1 and TRBJ1-1; no clear D gene. TRBV23-1 is annotated as an ORF whose role is uncertain. Deletions cut 0 bases from V and 1 base from J, with 6 bases between. This CDR3 has 14 residues. The CDR3, as DNA: TGCGCCAGCAGTCAATCGGTAGAGAACACTGAAGCTTTCTTT. As protein: CASSQSVENTEAFF.

This chain links TRBV28 with TRBJ2-5; tentative D call: TRBD1 (6 bases). This CDR3 spans 13 amino acids. V gave up 4 bases and J gave up 5 bases, with 11 bases separating them. Germline loops: CDR1 MDHEN, CDR2 SYDVKM. The chain's CDR3 is CASSSYRDETQYF. The CDR3 nucleotides read TGTGCCAGCAGTTCGTACAGGGATGAGACCCAGTACTTC.

The chain links TRBV2 to TRBJ2-1, with D perhaps assigned TRBD1 or TRBD2 (7 bases each). This CDR3 is built from 15 residues. V was pared by 3 bases and J by 2 bases, with 11 bases between. Germline V CDR1 and CDR2: SNHLY, FYNNEI. The CDR3 here is CASSEQGGTYNEQFF. CDR3 nucleotides: TGTGCCAGCAGTGAGCAGGGGGGGACCTACAATGAGCAGTTCTTC.

The table lists this clone with a few counts. The chain recombines TRBV19 with TRBJ1-1; a possible D gene is TRBD1 (5 bases). The ends were cut back, 4 bases at V and 0 bases at J, with 12 bases in the middle. This CDR3 has 15 amino acids. From germline, CDR1 is LNHDA and CDR2 SQIVND (reference sequence). This CDR3 is CASSRGAGMNTEAFF. The CDR3 DNA reads TGTGCCAGTAGTAGAGGGGCAGGAATGAACACTGAAGCTTTCTTT.

This clone was seen many times. This chain joins TRBV28 and TRBJ2-2; 11 positions agree with TRBD2. Germline V gene lookup returns CDR1 MDHEN and CDR2 SYDVKM. V shed 6 bases, J shed 5 bases, and the junction held 20 bases outside the gene matches. This CDR3 spans 20 amino acids. The CDR3 DNA is TGTGCCAGCAGCTCTTTCTGGGCCCCGAAGCCTAGCGGGGGGACCGGGGAGCTGTTTTTT. This translates into CASSSFWAPKPSGGTGELFF.

This clone has a single count. The genes are TRBV28 and TRBJ1-4; 12 bases fit TRBD1. Germline V gene sequence: CDR1 MDHEN, CDR2 SYDVKM. The J segment lost 10 bases and the V segment lost 5 bases, leaving 8 bases of the junction unmatched. The CDR3 has 15 amino acids. The CDR3 region is CASSLPGQGAGKLFF. The CDR3 DNA reads TGTGCCAGCAGTCTACCGGGACAGGGGGCGGGAAAACTGTTTTTT. The full variable domain, its missing parts supplied by reference TRBV28 and TRBJ1-4, is DVKVTQSSRYLVKRTGEKVFLECVQDMDHENMFWYRQDPGLGLRLIYFSYDVKMKEKGDIPEGYSVSREKKERFSLILESASTNQTSMYLCASSLPGQGAGKLFFGSGTQLSVL.

The gene calls are TRBV5-1 and TRBJ2-7; the match to TRBD1 covers 10 bases. The CDR3 contains 13 residues. Germline lookup yields CDR1 SGHRS and CDR2 YFSETQ. V shed 4 bases, J shed 9 bases, and the junction held 7 bases outside the gene matches. The CDR3: CASSPRQGALQYF. The CDR3 bases are TGCGCCAGCAGCCCTAGACAGGGGGCCTTGCAGTACTTC.

The chain recombines TRBV11-2 with TRBJ2-2; the D call may be TRBD1 or TRBD2 (5 bases each). This CDR3 spans 16 amino acids. Germline V gives CDR1 SGHAT, CDR2 FQNNGV. V lost 5 bases to trimming and J lost 2 bases, with 15 bases between them. Here the CDR3 reads CASSRRNQGNTGELFF. The CDR3 DNA is TGTGCCAGCAGCAGGAGGAATCAGGGAAACACCGGGGAGCTGTTTTTT.

This sequence joins TRBV13 and TRBJ2-3; D is ambiguous. Per the germline V gene, CDR1 is PRHDT and CDR2 is FYEKMQ (reference sequence). The CDR3 totals 14 residues. Trimming removed 0 bases from V and 1 base from J, with 5 bases in between. This CDR3 reads CASSLGAGTDTQYF. The CDR3 nucleotides are TGTGCCAGCAGCTTAGGCGCGGGCACAGATACGCAGTATTTT. Full variable domain (outside the CDR3, taken from reference TRBV13 and TRBJ2-3): AAGVIQSPRHLIKEKRETATLKCYPIPRHDTVYWYQQGPGQDPQFLISFYEKMQSDKGSIPDRFSAQQFSDYHSELNMSSLELGDSALYFCASSLGAGTDTQYFGPGTRLTVL.

V is TRBV19 and J is TRBJ1-5; D uncertain. V gave up 6 bases and J gave up 2 bases, with 17 bases separating them. Looked up from germline, CDR1 is LNHDA and CDR2 is SQIVND (reference sequence). This CDR3 comprises 16 residues. The CDR3 bases are TGTGCCAGTAGCCTCTACTGGACGTCTGGCAATCAGCCCCAGCATTTT. Translating gives CASSLYWTSGNQPQHF. The full variable domain, with the rest looked up from reference TRBV19 and TRBJ1-5, is DGGITQSPKYLFRKEGQNVTLSCEQNLNHDAMYWYRQDPGQGLRLIYYSQIVNDFQKGDIAEGYSVSREKKESFPLTVTSAQKNPTAFYLCASSLYWTSGNQPQHFGDGTRLSIL.

The chain links TRBV14 to TRBJ2-1, with TRBD2 matching 10 bases. The CDR3 sequence is 18 residues long. The V gene's germline CDR1 is SGHDN and CDR2 FVKESK. Trimming took 0 bases from V and 4 from J; bases not matched to a gene: 9. CDR3 residues: CASSQEGPGAGGYNEQFF. The CDR3 coding sequence is TGTGCCAGCAGCCAAGAAGGACCGGGAGCGGGGGGGTACAATGAGCAGTTCTTC.